What follows are 5 T cell receptor beta chains derived from one specimen sequenced in a study of blood T cell repertoires in COVID-19. The repertoire was sequenced with immunoSEQ multiplex PCR; TCRdb's copy has only in-frame clones and lacks some. The data contain hundreds of thousands of clones, around 84% of them seen just once; the ten biggest clones take up 4.5% to 6%. Specimen: PBMCs or T cells enriched from blood (not recorded which). The origin of the receptors is a man aged 40-49 years who had been exposed to COVID-19.

The gene calls are TRBV6-5 and TRBJ1-6; D might be TRBD1 (5 bases). V dropped 8 bases and J dropped 10 bases, with 18 bases sitting between them. Germline-derived CDR1 and CDR2 are MNHEY and SVGAGI. CDR3 length: 14 amino acids. Here the CDR3 reads CASWYGTGGSPLHF. The CDR3 DNA is TGTGCCAGCTGGTACGGAACCGGGGGGTCACCCCTCCACTTT.

The chain links TRBV6-5 to TRBJ1-2, with a tentative D call TRBD1 (5 bases). The CDR3 contains 14 residues. V was trimmed by 1 base and J by 6 bases, leaving 12 bases between them. Germline lookup yields CDR1 MNHEY and CDR2 SVGAGI. The CDR3 DNA is TGTGCCAGCAGTTACTTGCCAGGGCAGGATGGCTACACCTTC. Protein sequence: CASSYLPGQDGYTF.

This clone was seen once. CDR3 coding DNA: TGTGCCTGGAGTGTAAGCAGGGTCTATGGCTACACCTTC. This gives the protein CAWSVSRVYGYTF. The rearrangement uses TRBV30 and TRBJ1-2; D possibly corresponds to TRBD1 (5 bases). Trimming stripped 0 bases from V and 4 bases from J, with 9 bases between. Germline-derived CDR1 and CDR2 are GTSNPN and SVGIG (reference sequence). The CDR3 contains 13 residues.

This clone was seen only a few times. This chain joins TRBV19 and TRBJ1-2; 9 bases are shared with TRBD1. The J segment lost 8 bases and the V segment lost 7 bases, leaving 23 bases of the junction unmatched. The CDR3 consists of 18 residues. The germline CDR1 and CDR2 sequences are LNHDA and SQIVND (reference sequence). CDR3 coding DNA: TGTGCCAGTAACCCAAGGCACGCCCGGGACAGGGTTTCTGGGGGCTACACCTTC. It yields the protein CASNPRHARDRVSGGYTF. The complete variable domain, with remaining parts taken from reference TRBV19 and TRBJ1-2, reads DGGITQSPKYLFRKEGQNVTLSCEQNLNHDAMYWYRQDPGQGLRLIYYSQIVNDFQKGDIAEGYSVSREKKESFPLTVTSAQKNPTAFYLCASNPRHARDRVSGGYTFGSGTRLTVV.

The rearrangement links TRBV3-1 (or the pseudogene TRBV3-2) to TRBJ2-7, with a weak D call TRBD2 (6 bases). Germline values: CDR1 LGHDT, CDR2 YNNKEL (reference sequence). The CDR3 extends over 15 amino acids. V lost 4 bases and J 3 bases, leaving 16 bases between the germline ends. CDR3 DNA sequence: TGTGCCAGCAGCCCGGGACTGCCGAGTCTCTACGAGCAGTACTTC. It yields the protein CASSPGLPSLYEQYF.